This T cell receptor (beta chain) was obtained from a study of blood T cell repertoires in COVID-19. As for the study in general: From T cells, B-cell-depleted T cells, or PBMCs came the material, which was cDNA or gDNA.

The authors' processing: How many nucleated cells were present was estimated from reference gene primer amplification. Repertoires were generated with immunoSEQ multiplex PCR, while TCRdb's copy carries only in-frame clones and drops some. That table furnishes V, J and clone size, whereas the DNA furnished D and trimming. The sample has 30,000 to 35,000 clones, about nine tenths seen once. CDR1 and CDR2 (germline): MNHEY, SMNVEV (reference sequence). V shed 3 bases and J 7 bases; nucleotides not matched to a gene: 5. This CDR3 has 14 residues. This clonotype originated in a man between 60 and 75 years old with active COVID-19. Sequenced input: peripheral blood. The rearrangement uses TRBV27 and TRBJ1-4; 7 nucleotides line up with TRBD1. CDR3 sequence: CASSFKGGGEKLFF. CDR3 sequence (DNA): TGTGCCAGCAGTTTCAAAGGGGGCGGTGAAAAACTGTTTTTT.